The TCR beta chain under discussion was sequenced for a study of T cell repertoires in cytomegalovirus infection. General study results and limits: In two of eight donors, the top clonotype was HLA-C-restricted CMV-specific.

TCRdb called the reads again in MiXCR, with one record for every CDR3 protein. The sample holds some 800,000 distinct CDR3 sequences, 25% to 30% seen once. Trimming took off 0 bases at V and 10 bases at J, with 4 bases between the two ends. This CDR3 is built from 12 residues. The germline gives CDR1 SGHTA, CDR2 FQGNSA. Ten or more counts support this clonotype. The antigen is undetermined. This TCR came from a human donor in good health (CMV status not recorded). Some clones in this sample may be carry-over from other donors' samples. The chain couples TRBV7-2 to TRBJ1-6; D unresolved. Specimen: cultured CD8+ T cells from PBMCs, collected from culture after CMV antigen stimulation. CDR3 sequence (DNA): TGTGCCAGCAGCTTAGCGGAGTCACCCCTCCACTTT. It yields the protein CASSLAESPLHF.